The 22 T cell receptor beta chains given below trace back to one sample, sequenced in a study of beta chain features in type 1 diabetes. For these receptors, no antigen is known. Overall study findings and caveats: The study found moderately but significantly shorter TCRB CDR3s in all four CD4+ subsets of Type 1 diabetes patients.

All of the isolated RNA was reverse transcribed, so expressed TCRB transcripts were sequenced. Measured with immunoSEQ multiplex PCR; TCRdb has only the in-frame clones, and not every one. The sample records some 290,000 clones, around 25% being singletons. Sequencing was carried out using naive CD4+ T cells from blood. The receptors here all came from a woman aged 25 to 39 with type 1 diabetes.

This chain connects TRBV30 to TRBJ2-7; D is possibly TRBD1 (7 bases). The CDR3 is made up of 14 amino acids. From germline, CDR1 is GTSNPN and CDR2 SVGIG (reference sequence). Deletions cut 2 bases from V and 1 base from J, with 12 bases between. The CDR3 region has the DNA TGTGCCTGGAGTATACCAGGGGGGTCCTACGAGCAGTACTTC. It specifies CAWSIPGGSYEQYF.

The chain carries TRBV27 and TRBJ2-2; maybe TRBD2 (5 bases). Germline CDR1 and CDR2: MNHEY and SMNVEV (reference sequence). V lost 2 bases, J lost 4 bases, and 11 bases lay in between. This CDR3 region has 15 residues. The CDR3 nucleotides read TGTGCCAGCAGTTTACCCGGGAAGGGCACCGGGGAGCTGTTTTTT. Translated, it gives CASSLPGKGTGELFF.

This clone has only one observation. The rearrangement joins TRBV27 to TRBJ2-7; D unresolved. Germline V lookup: CDR1 MNHEY, CDR2 SMNVEV (reference sequence). CDR3 length: 16 residues. Trimming took off 5 bases at V and 0 bases at J, with 17 bases between the two ends. CDR3 nucleotides: TGTGCCAGCAGTCCCGGTCCGAGTTGGAGCTCCTACGAGCAGTACTTC. Residues: CASSPGPSWSSYEQYF.

The chain couples TRBV4-2 to TRBJ1-1, with a weak D call TRBD1 (5 bases). This CDR3 comprises 16 residues. V was shortened by 0 bases and J by 8 bases, with 19 bases between the two germline ends. Germline lookup yields CDR1 LGHNA and CDR2 YNFKEQ. This chain's CDR3 is CASSQDLDAGSSEAFF. DNA for the CDR3: TGTGCCAGCAGCCAAGATTTGGATGCAGGGTCCTCCGAAGCTTTCTTT.

This chain connects TRBV5-6 to TRBJ2-7; TRBD2 might be the D (5 bases). Trimming cost V 0 bases and J 4 bases, with 17 bases left between them. Germline V lookup: CDR1 SGHDT, CDR2 YYEEEE. The CDR3 is 16 residues long. CDR3 residues: CASSLVTADLRYEQYF. The CDR3 region has the DNA TGTGCCAGCAGCTTGGTTACAGCGGACCTCCGGTACGAGCAGTACTTC.

CDR3 amino acids: CASSYSTSGYNEQFF. The CDR3 region has the DNA TGTGCCAGCAGTTACTCGACTAGCGGATACAATGAGCAGTTCTTC. The J gene is TRBJ2-1, the V gene TRBV6-6, with 9 bases identical to TRBD2. The germline V gene encodes CDR1 MNHNY and CDR2 SVGAGI (reference sequence). This CDR3 contains 15 residues. V was pared by 0 bases and J by 4 bases, with 1 base of the junction left unmatched.

The chain uses TRBV5-4 and TRBJ2-7; D gene ambiguous. The CDR3 runs 14 residues. Trimming took 2 bases from V and 0 from J, leaving 9 bases between them. CDR1 is SGHNT and CDR2 is YYREEE in the germline V gene (reference sequence). The CDR3 sequence is CASSLRQVSYEQYF. CDR3 sequence (DNA): TGTGCCAGCAGCTTAAGACAAGTCTCCTACGAGCAGTACTTC.

This clone came up a few times. V is TRBV7-9 and J is TRBJ2-2; D possibly corresponds to TRBD2 (5 bases). Germline-derived CDR1 and CDR2 are SEHNR and FQNEAQ (reference sequence). This CDR3 region has 17 residues. V dropped 5 bases and J dropped 0 bases, with 16 bases sitting between them. Written as DNA, the CDR3 is TGTGCCAGCAGCCCAACAGCGGCCGAGGCGAACACCGGGGAGCTGTTTTTT. Translated, it gives CASSPTAAEANTGELFF.

This clone has more than one count but fewer than ten. The V call is TRBV2, the J call TRBJ1-1, with TRBD1 as a possible D gene (6 bases). CDR1 is SNHLY and CDR2 is FYNNEI in the germline V gene. The CDR3 totals 14 residues. V shed 2 bases and J shed 0 bases, with 7 bases lying between them. CDR3 sequence reads: CASSETGMNTEAFF. CDR3 coding DNA: TGTGCCAGCAGTGAAACAGGGATGAACACTGAAGCTTTCTTT.

The V call is TRBV19, the J call TRBJ2-2; TRBD1 agrees at 7 bases. From germline, CDR1 is LNHDA and CDR2 SQIVND (reference sequence). CDR3 length: 15 residues. J lost 3 bases, V lost 7 bases, and 8 bases had no gene match. This CDR3 reads CASMRGQSDTGELFF. In DNA form, the CDR3 reads TGTGCCAGTATGAGGGGGCAGAGCGACACCGGGGAGCTGTTTTTT.

V is TRBV4-1 and J is TRBJ1-5, with D perhaps TRBD1 (5 bases). This CDR3 is 13 amino acids long. V lost 4 bases and J 6 bases, leaving 10 bases between the germline ends. CDR1 and CDR2 from the germline V gene are MGHRA and YSYEKL. The CDR3 DNA follows: TGCGCCAGCAGCCCAACAGGTTTTCAGCCCCAGCATTTT. Residues: CASSPTGFQPQHF.

V gene TRBV6-5 combines with J gene TRBJ2-1, with 10 nucleotides matching TRBD2. In germline, CDR1 is MNHEY, CDR2 SVGAGI. There are 13 residues in the CDR3. J gave up 7 bases and V 8 bases, and 5 bases lay outside the gene matches. The CDR3 sequence is CASGTSVANEQFF. The CDR3 region has the DNA TGTGCCAGCGGGACTAGCGTTGCAAATGAGCAGTTCTTC.

This clone was picked up a small number of times. This rearrangement joins TRBV4-1 to TRBJ1-2; possible D gene TRBD1, 6 bases. Trimming removed 5 bases at V and 4 bases at J, with 11 bases between. Germline V gene lookup returns CDR1 MGHRA and CDR2 YSYEKL. The CDR3 has 13 residues. The CDR3: CASSSGGPYGYTF. CDR3 DNA: TGCGCCAGCAGCTCCGGGGGGCCCTATGGCTACACCTTC.

This chain uses TRBV18 with TRBJ2-3; the match to TRBD2 covers 12 bases. The germline gives CDR1 KGHSH, CDR2 LQKENI. The ends lost 3 bases at V and 3 bases at J; junction bases unmatched: 4. The CDR3 is 16 amino acids. CDR3 amino acids: CASSPAGTSGTDTQYF. For the CDR3, the DNA is TGTGCCAGCTCACCGGCCGGGACTAGCGGGACAGATACGCAGTATTTT.

V usage is TRBV11-2 and J usage is TRBJ2-3; TRBD2 aligns across 7 bases. Unmatched junction bases numbered 7, after V lost 4 bases and J lost 3 bases. CDR3 length equals 15 residues. CDR1 is SGHAT and CDR2 is FQNNGV in the germline V gene. CDR3 nucleotides: TGTGCCAGCAGCTCATGGACTAGGAAGACAGATACGCAGTATTTT. It encodes CASSSWTRKTDTQYF.

With respect to this clone: The sample contains more than one DNA sequence encoding this CDR3. The chain has TRBV7-3 and TRBJ2-5; D is possibly TRBD1 (6 bases). Germline loops: CDR1 SGHTA, CDR2 FQGTGA. Deletions cut 4 bases from V and 2 bases from J, with 8 bases between. The CDR3 is 13 amino acids. DNA for the CDR3: TGTGCCAGCAGCTCAGGACAGCAAGAGACCCAGTACTTC. This codes for CASSSGQQETQYF.

This clone has only a few counts. V is TRBV5-1 and J is TRBJ1-3, with D tentatively TRBD1 (5 bases). Trimming stripped 6 bases from V and 0 bases from J, with 10 bases between. Germline V gene lookup returns CDR1 SGHRS and CDR2 YFSETQ. The CDR3 is 14 amino acids. Here the CDR3 reads CASTQGSSGNTIYF. The CDR3 nucleotides are TGCGCCAGCACCCAGGGAAGCTCTGGAAACACCATATATTTT.

The chain couples TRBV10-3 to TRBJ2-1, with 7 bases matching TRBD2. Germline V CDR1 and CDR2: ENHRY, SYGVKD. V gave up 8 bases and J gave up 6 bases; unmatched junction bases: 10. The CDR3 contains 14 residues. CDR3: CAIHGSGNPNEQFF. The CDR3 coding sequence is TGTGCCATCCACGGCAGCGGGAATCCCAATGAGCAGTTCTTC.

This clone was detected a few times. The gene calls are TRBV28 and TRBJ2-5; D is ambiguous. CDR3 length equals 12 residues. The germline V and J ends were trimmed by 8 bases and 0 bases, with 7 bases remaining between them. Germline assignment: CDR1 MDHEN and CDR2 SYDVKM. The CDR3 loop is CASGSYQETQYF. CDR3 DNA: TGTGCCAGCGGTTCATACCAAGAGACCCAGTACTTC.

The rearrangement links TRBV5-1 to TRBJ2-7; D is undetermined. CDR3 size: 14 residues. Trimming cost V 0 bases and J 2 bases, with 9 bases left between them. Germline CDR1 SGHRS, CDR2 YFSETQ. The CDR3 nucleotides read TGCGCCAGCAGCTTGGGGTCAGGAACCTACGAGCAGTACTTC. Its protein product is CASSLGSGTYEQYF.

The sample holds a few counts of this clone. The rearrangement uses TRBV9 and TRBJ2-2, with D perhaps TRBD2 (5 bases). The CDR3 covers 16 residues. Trimming left V 2 bases short and J 0 bases short, with 11 bases between. Germline values: CDR1 SGDLS, CDR2 YYNGEE. CDR3 residues: CASSVFKAANTGELFF. For the CDR3, the DNA is TGTGCCAGCAGCGTTTTTAAAGCGGCGAACACCGGGGAGCTGTTTTTT.

Only a few counts were recorded for this clone. The chain uses TRBV7-2 and TRBJ2-1; 11 bases agree with TRBD2. This CDR3 has 14 amino acids. CDR1 and CDR2 (germline): SGHTA, FQGNSA. J lost 16 bases, V lost 5 bases, and 13 bases had no gene match. The CDR3 region has the DNA TGTGCCAGCAGCCCAACCTTAGCGGGAGGGAATAATTTCTTC. Its translation is CASSPTLAGGNNFF.